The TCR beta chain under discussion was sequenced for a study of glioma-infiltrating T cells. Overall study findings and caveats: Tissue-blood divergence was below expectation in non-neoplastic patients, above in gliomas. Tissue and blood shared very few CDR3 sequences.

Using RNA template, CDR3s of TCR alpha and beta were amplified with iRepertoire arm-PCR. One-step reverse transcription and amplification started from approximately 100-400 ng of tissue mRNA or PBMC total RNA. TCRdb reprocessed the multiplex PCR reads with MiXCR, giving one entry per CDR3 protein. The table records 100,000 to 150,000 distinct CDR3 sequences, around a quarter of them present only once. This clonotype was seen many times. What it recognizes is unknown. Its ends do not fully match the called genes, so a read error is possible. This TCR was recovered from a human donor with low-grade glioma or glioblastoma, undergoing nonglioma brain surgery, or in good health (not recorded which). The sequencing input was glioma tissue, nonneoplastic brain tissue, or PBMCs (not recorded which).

CDR3 DNA sequence: TGTGCTAGCAGCCTCCTGGGAGAGAGTGGGCAGTATTTT. Its translation is CASSLLGESGQYF. The chain carries TRBV7-7 and TRBJ2-3, with a tentative D call TRBD2 (5 bases). The V gene's germline CDR1 is SSHAT and CDR2 FNYEAQ (reference sequence). The CDR3 covers 13 residues.